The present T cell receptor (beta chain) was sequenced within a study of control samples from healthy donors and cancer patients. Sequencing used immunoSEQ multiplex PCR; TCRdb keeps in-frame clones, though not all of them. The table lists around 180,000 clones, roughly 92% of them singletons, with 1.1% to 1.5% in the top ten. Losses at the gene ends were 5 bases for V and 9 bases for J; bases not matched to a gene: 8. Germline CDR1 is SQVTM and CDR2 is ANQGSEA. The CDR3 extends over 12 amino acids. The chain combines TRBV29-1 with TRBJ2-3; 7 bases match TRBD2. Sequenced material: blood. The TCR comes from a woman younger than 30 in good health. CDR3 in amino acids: CSVLTSAATQYF. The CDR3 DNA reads TGCAGCGTTCTTACTAGCGCCGCCACGCAGTATTTT.